These T cell receptor beta chains were read from a single sample in a study of blood T cell repertoires in COVID-19. Method: immunoSEQ multiplex PCR; TCRdb's copy keeps in-frame clones and lacks some. The sample carries about 220,000 clones, approximately 81% recorded once. Material: peripheral blood. The receptors originated from a woman in her sixties who had recovered from COVID-19. CDR3s include the opening cysteine and the closing phenylalanine or tryptophan.

j_gene | v_gene | CDR3aa
TRBJ2-3 | TRBV15 | CATSKRSGLAPTDTQYF
TRBJ1-6 | TRBV2 | CASSEEKAALNSPLHF
TRBJ2-1 | TRBV6-4 | CASSESTLAGGHNEQFF
TRBJ1-5 | TRBV5-4 | CASSFGSNQPQHF
TRBJ1-2 | TRBV2 | CASRLLGTGYINYGYTF
TRBJ2-4 | TRBV13 | CASSLGRRGTNIQYF
TRBJ2-1 | TRBV7-2 | CASSLDSRYYNEQFF
TRBJ1-2 | TRBV13 | CASSLLQGGDYGYTF
TRBJ2-5 | TRBV29-1 | CSVVTSGGETQYF
TRBJ1-5 | TRBV4-1 | CASSPIGNRPQDQPQHF
TRBJ2-5 | TRBV6-5 | CASSYGGTGYGTQYF
TRBJ1-2 | TRBV6-1 | CASSEVGQGYYGYTF
TRBJ1-6 | TRBV7-2 | CASSLARQGSSYNSPLHF
TRBJ2-7 | TRBV15 | CATSKGSGGVSYEQYF
TRBJ1-2 | TRBV5-1 | CASSLTSENDYTF
TRBJ1-1 | TRBV20-1 | CSASGQNTEAFF
TRBJ2-7 | TRBV9 | CASSSSPGTEQYF
TRBJ2-3 | TRBV2 | CASGLSLLDTQYF
TRBJ1-4 | TRBV7-2 | CASSLASVRGEKLFF
TRBJ1-2 | TRBV11-2 | CASSLDLTLNYGYTF
TRBJ2-2 | TRBV7-2 | CASSRWTGELFF
TRBJ1-2 | TRBV5-6 | CASSPGTGLLGYTF
TRBJ1-1 | TRBV5-1 | CASSLEQGNTEAFF
TRBJ1-5 | TRBV2 | CASREIGGKPQHF
TRBJ2-1 | TRBV27 | CASSFGAGYNEQFF
TRBJ1-1 | TRBV12-3/TRBV12-4 | CASRLSEGGAFF
TRBJ2-2 | TRBV30 | CAWMGQGYTGELFF
TRBJ1-1 | TRBV10-3 | CAISSDGLGAFF
TRBJ1-2 | TRBV27 | CASSLSRWGLYGYTF
TRBJ1-5 | TRBV4-1 | CASSQINRGRENQPQHF
TRBJ2-2 | TRBV11-3 | CASSLAFGLAGDTGELFF
TRBJ2-3 | TRBV9 | CASSERGPDTQYF
TRBJ2-5 | TRBV6-5 | CASRGPTGAGETQYF
TRBJ1-2 | TRBV5-1 | CASSLGEGAIAEGYTF
TRBJ1-3 | TRBV30 | CAWSVGQGGNTIYF